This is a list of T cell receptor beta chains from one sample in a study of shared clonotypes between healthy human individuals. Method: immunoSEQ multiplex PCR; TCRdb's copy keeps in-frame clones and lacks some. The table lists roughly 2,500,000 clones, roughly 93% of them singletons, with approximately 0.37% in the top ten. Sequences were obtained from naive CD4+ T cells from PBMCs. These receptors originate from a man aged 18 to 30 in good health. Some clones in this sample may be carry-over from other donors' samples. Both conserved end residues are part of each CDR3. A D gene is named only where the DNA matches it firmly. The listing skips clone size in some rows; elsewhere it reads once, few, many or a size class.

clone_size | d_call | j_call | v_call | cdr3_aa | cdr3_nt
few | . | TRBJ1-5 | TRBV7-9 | CASSSGPSQPQHF | TGTGCCAGCAGCTCCGGCCCGTCGCAGCCCCAGCATTTT
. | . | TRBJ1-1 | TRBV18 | CASSPRGAGAEAFF | TGTGCCAGCTCACCAAGGGGGGCGGGGGCTGAAGCTTTCTTT
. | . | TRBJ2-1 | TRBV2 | CASSEGDPMFF | TGTGCCAGCAGTGAAGGGGACCCCATGTTCTTC
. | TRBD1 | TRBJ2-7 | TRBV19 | CASSPGTGGRYEQYF | TGTGCCAGTAGCCCCGGAACAGGGGGCAGGTACGAGCAGTACTTC
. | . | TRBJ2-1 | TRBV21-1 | CASSHPPGRGYNEQFF | TGTGCCAGCAGCCACCCTCCGGGACGTGGGTACAATGAGCAGTTCTTC
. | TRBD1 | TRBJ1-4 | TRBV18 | CASSPGQAEKLFF | TGTGCCAGCTCACCAGGACAGGCTGAAAAACTGTTTTTT
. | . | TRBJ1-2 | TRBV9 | CASSVDRGPYGYTF | TGTGCCAGCAGCGTAGACCGGGGACCGTATGGCTACACCTTC
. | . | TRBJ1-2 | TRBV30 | CAWREAPSGYTF | TGTGCCTGGAGAGAGGCCCCGAGCGGCTACACCTTC
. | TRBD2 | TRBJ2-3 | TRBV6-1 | CASSASGRGTDTQYF | TGTGCCAGCAGTGCTAGCGGGAGGGGCACAGATACGCAGTATTTT
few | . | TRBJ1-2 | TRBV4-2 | CASSRLPDSSNYGYTF | TGTGCCAGCAGCCGATTACCAGACAGTTCTAACTATGGCTACACCTTC
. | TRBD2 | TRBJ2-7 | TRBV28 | CASSPPTGGGFGEQYF | TGTGCCAGCAGCCCCCCGACTGGGGGGGGTTTCGGGGAGCAGTACTTC
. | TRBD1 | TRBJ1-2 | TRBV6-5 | CASSYSGQGGYGYTF | TGTGCCAGCAGTTACTCGGGACAGGGGGGCTATGGCTACACCTTC
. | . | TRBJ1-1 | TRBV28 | CASSLGVTEAFF | TGTGCCAGCAGTTTGGGAGTCACTGAAGCTTTCTTT
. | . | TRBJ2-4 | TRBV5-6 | CASSSRIKAKNIQYF | TGTGCCAGCAGCTCCCGGATTAAAGCCAAAAACATTCAGTACTTC
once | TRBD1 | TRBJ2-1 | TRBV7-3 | CASSLNLGAGGHEQFF | TGTGCCAGCAGCTTAAACTTGGGGGCAGGGGGACATGAGCAGTTCTTC
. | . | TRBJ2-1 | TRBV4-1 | CASSQESLTHEQFF | TGCGCCAGCAGCCAAGAATCCCTGACCCATGAGCAGTTCTTC
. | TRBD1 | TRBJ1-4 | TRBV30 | CAWSPLRQGGEKLFF | TGTGCCTGGAGTCCCCTCAGACAGGGTGGCGAAAAACTGTTTTTT
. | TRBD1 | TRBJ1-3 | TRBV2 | CASRDETGIGNTIYF | TGTGCCAGCAGGGACGAGACAGGGATCGGAAACACCATATATTTT
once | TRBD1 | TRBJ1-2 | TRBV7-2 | CASSSGGQGLRYTF | TGTGCCAGCAGCTCCGGGGGACAGGGTCTTCGCTACACCTTC
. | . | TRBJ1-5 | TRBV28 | CASSQRPRGTINQPQHF | TGTGCCAGCAGTCAACGGCCTCGGGGGACTATTAATCAGCCCCAGCATTTT
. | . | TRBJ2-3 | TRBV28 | CASRGGGDTQYF | TGTGCCAGCAGGGGTGGGGGTGATACGCAGTATTTT
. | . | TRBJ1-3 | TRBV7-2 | CASSLALILSGNTIYF | TGTGCCAGCAGCTTAGCGCTCATTCTTTCTGGAAACACCATATATTTT
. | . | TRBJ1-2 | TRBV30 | CAWSVMSNYGYTF | TGTGCCTGGAGTGTAATGAGTAACTATGGCTACACCTTC
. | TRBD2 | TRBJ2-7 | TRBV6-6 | CASSSTSGSFYEQYF | TGTGCCAGCAGCTCGACTAGCGGGTCTTTCTACGAGCAGTACTTC
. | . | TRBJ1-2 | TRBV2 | CASTPMADGYTF | TGTGCCAGCACCCCCATGGCGGATGGCTACACCTTC
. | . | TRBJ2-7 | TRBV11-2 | CASSFVRGSEQYF | TGTGCCAGCAGCTTTGTTCGAGGCTCGGAGCAGTACTTC
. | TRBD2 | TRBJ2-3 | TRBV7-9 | CASSLERPSGSSTDTQYF | TGTGCCAGCAGCTTAGAACGGCCTAGCGGGTCTAGCACAGATACGCAGTATTTT
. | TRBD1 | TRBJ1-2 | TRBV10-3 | CAISESGTGNYGYTF | TGTGCCATCAGTGAGTCCGGGACAGGAAACTATGGCTACACCTTC
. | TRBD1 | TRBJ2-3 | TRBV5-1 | CASSSRQGSDTQYF | TGCGCCAGCAGCTCAAGACAGGGATCAGATACGCAGTATTTT